These 20 T cell receptor beta chains originate from one sample sequenced in a study of CD8 T cells in ankylosing spondylitis. TCRdb analysed the 5' RACE reads with MiXCR anew, one entry per CDR3 protein. The repertoire holds fewer than 200,000 distinct CDR3 sequences, with approximately 18% as singletons. The specimen was blood, either unsorted or a sorted T cell fraction (not recorded which). The receptors were sampled from a male donor aged 10 to 35 with ankylosing spondylitis or in good health (not recorded which).

At least ten counts were recorded for this clonotype. CDR3 sequence (DNA): TGCAGTGCCCCAAGGGACCGGGGTACTGAAGCTTTCTTT. Its translation is CSAPRDRGTEAFF. The rearrangement uses TRBV20-1 and TRBJ1-1; D possibly corresponds to TRBD1 (5 bases). V was shortened by 6 bases and J by 5 bases, with 16 bases between the two germline ends. The CDR3 consists of 13 residues. The germline V gene encodes CDR1 DFQATT and CDR2 SNEGSKA (reference sequence).

This clonotype was recorded at least ten times. This rearrangement joins TRBV12-3 or TRBV12-4 to TRBJ1-2, with 9 nucleotides matching TRBD1. This CDR3 region has 13 residues. The V segment lost 5 bases and the J segment 8 bases; nucleotides outside the gene matches: 6. The CDR3 DNA sequence: TGTGCCAGCAGTCCCGGACAGGGGAGCGGCTACACCTTC. Translated: CASSPGQGSGYTF.

At least ten counts were recorded for this clonotype. The rearrangement uses TRBV27 and TRBJ2-1; D not certain. Germline V gene data show CDR1 as MNHEY and CDR2 as SMNVEV (reference sequence). The V end lost 4 bases, the J end lost 0 bases, and 13 bases lay between the germline ends. CDR3 length: 16 amino acids. CDR3 loop: CASSWQSSLSYNEQFF. The CDR3 DNA sequence: TGTGCCAGCAGTTGGCAGAGCTCCCTCTCCTACAATGAGCAGTTCTTC.

This clonotype was seen repeatedly, ten times or more. CDR3 residues: CASSSPRGTGLNEQFF. The DNA of the CDR3 is TGCGCCAGCAGCTCTCCCCGGGGGACAGGGTTGAATGAGCAGTTCTTC. The V and J genes are TRBV5-1 and TRBJ2-1; TRBD1 matches 9 bases. The CDR3 spans 16 residues. Germline values: CDR1 SGHRS, CDR2 YFSETQ. V shed 3 bases, J shed 7 bases, and the junction held 11 bases outside the gene matches.

This clonotype was seen repeatedly, ten times or more. V is TRBV6-5 and J is TRBJ2-3; the match to TRBD1 covers 8 bases. CDR3 size: 15 residues. The ends lost 4 bases at V and 6 bases at J; junction bases unmatched: 9. CDR1 is MNHEY, CDR2 SVGAGI, per germline. This chain's CDR3 is CASSSLRGRWDTQYF. CDR3 bases: TGTGCCAGCAGTTCCCTCAGGGGGCGTTGGGATACGCAGTATTTT.

This clonotype was recorded many times. V usage is TRBV24-1 and J usage is TRBJ2-1; D perhaps matches TRBD2 (6 bases). The CDR3 extends over 14 amino acids. Trimming removed 4 bases at V and 9 bases at J, with 15 bases between. Germline V lookup: CDR1 KGHDR, CDR2 SFDVKD. CDR3 sequence reads: CATSDRRGGREQFF. CDR3 nucleotide sequence: TGTGCCACCAGTGACCGGCGAGGAGGGCGTGAGCAGTTCTTC.

This clonotype was counted at least ten times. The chain has TRBV5-1 and TRBJ2-7, with 7 bases that match TRBD1. The CDR3 spans 14 residues. Germline-derived CDR1 and CDR2 are SGHRS and YFSETQ. The J segment lost 4 bases and the V segment lost 1 base, leaving 5 bases of the junction unmatched. Here the CDR3 reads CASSLLGGSYEQYF. CDR3 in DNA: TGCGCCAGCAGCTTGCTAGGGGGCAGTTACGAGCAGTACTTC.

This clonotype was found many times. The rearrangement uses TRBV10-3 and TRBJ2-5; possible D gene TRBD1, 5 bases. Germline V CDR1 and CDR2: ENHRY, SYGVKD. The CDR3 sequence is 15 residues long. The V gene lost 5 bases and the J gene lost 0 bases, with 13 bases spanning the gap. The CDR3 DNA sequence: TGTGCCATCAGTAAAAGTCCGGACAACCAAGAGACCCAGTACTTC. Its translation is CAISKSPDNQETQYF.

This clonotype was recorded at least ten times. This chain connects TRBV7-3 to TRBJ1-6; the D gene is possibly TRBD1 (5 bases). The CDR3 is 14 residues long. Deletions cut 1 base from V and 5 bases from J, with 6 bases between. Looked up from germline, CDR1 is SGHTA and CDR2 is FQGTGA. The CDR3 coding sequence is TGTGCCAGCAGCTTAAGGGGGGATAATTCACCCCTCCACTTT. This codes for CASSLRGDNSPLHF.

This clonotype was recorded many times. The chain is built from TRBV10-3 and TRBJ2-1; D possibly corresponds to TRBD2 (6 bases). CDR1 is ENHRY and CDR2 is SYGVKD in the germline V gene. CDR3 size: 15 residues. The ends were cut back, 3 bases at V and 3 bases at J, with 12 bases in the middle. In DNA form, the CDR3 reads TGTGCCATCAGTGACGCGGGACTCGTCTACAATGAGCAGTTCTTC. Its translation is CAISDAGLVYNEQFF.

This clonotype has a count of ten or more. V and J are TRBV6-5 and TRBJ2-7, with 9 positions matching TRBD2. V shed 5 bases and J 4 bases; nucleotides not matched to a gene: 9. The CDR3 has 15 residues. The germline V gene encodes CDR1 MNHEY and CDR2 SVGAGI. The CDR3, as DNA: TGTGCCAGCAGTCCTAGCGGGACTGTCTCTTACGAGCAGTACGTC. This translates into CASSPSGTVSYEQYV.

This chain links TRBV6-4 with TRBJ1-1, with 9 bases fitting TRBD1. CDR1 MRHNA and CDR2 SNTAGT come from the germline V gene. The V segment lost 7 bases and the J segment 0 bases; nucleotides outside the gene matches: 6. The CDR3 runs to 15 residues. As DNA, the CDR3 is TGTGCCAGCAATGGGACAGGGATCATGAACACTGAAGCTTTCTTT. Protein product: CASNGTGIMNTEAFF.

This clonotype has a handful of counts. The rearrangement links TRBV24-1 to TRBJ2-1; the match to TRBD2 covers 9 bases. Germline loops: CDR1 KGHDR, CDR2 SFDVKD. The CDR3 loop spans 16 amino acids. Unmatched junction bases numbered 9, after V lost 5 bases and J lost 5 bases. The CDR3, as DNA: TGTGCCACCAGTGGTCTCGTAGCGGGAGCTCACAATGAGCAGTTCTTC. It translates to CATSGLVAGAHNEQFF.

This clonotype was seen ten or more times. The V gene is TRBV6-2 or TRBV6-3, the J gene TRBJ1-5, with 9 bases identical to TRBD1. Trimming cost V 5 bases and J 1 base; bases outside gene matches: 9. Per the germline V gene, CDR1 is MNHEY and CDR2 is SVGEGT. This CDR3 is 17 amino acids long. CDR3 amino acids: CASSLGQGIRSNQPQHF. CDR3 sequence (DNA): TGTGCCAGCAGTCTGGGACAGGGAATTCGGAGCAATCAGCCCCAGCATTTT.

This chain uses TRBV23-1 with TRBJ2-1; D perhaps matches TRBD2 (5 bases). TRBV23-1 is annotated as an ORF whose role is uncertain. The CDR3 is 16 residues long. V lost 6 bases, J lost 7 bases, and 22 bases lay in between. CDR3 loop: CASSREKHFIGNEQFF. The CDR3 DNA follows: TGCGCCAGCAGCCGGGAAAAACATTTTATAGGGAATGAGCAGTTCTTC.

This clonotype was recorded many times. The J gene is TRBJ1-5, the V gene TRBV7-8; D not certain. The CDR3 extends over 15 amino acids. CDR1 SGHVS and CDR2 FQNEAQ come from the germline V gene. V lost 4 bases and J lost 3, with 13 bases in between. This CDR3 reads CASSSRRTINQPQHF. The CDR3 nucleotides read TGTGCCAGCAGCTCCCGACGGACCATCAATCAGCCCCAGCATTTT.

At least ten counts were recorded for this clonotype. This chain uses TRBV29-1 with TRBJ1-2, with D unresolved. In germline, CDR1 is SQVTM, CDR2 ANQGSEA. The ends were cut back, 6 bases at V and 7 bases at J, with 6 bases in the middle. The CDR3 covers 9 residues. Here the CDR3 DNA reads TGCAGCGTCGCGGGTGGCTACACCTTC. It codes for CSVAGGYTF.

This clonotype showed up many times. The V call is TRBV25-1, the J call TRBJ2-5, with 11 bases fitting TRBD2. Per the germline V gene, CDR1 is MGHDK and CDR2 is SYGVNS. The CDR3 covers 16 residues. Trimming cost V 4 bases and J 2 bases; bases outside gene matches: 6. The CDR3 is CASSGPTSGIQETQYF. The CDR3 region has the DNA TGTGCCAGCAGTGGTCCGACTAGCGGGATTCAAGAGACCCAGTACTTC.

This clonotype was recorded many times. This rearrangement joins TRBV5-1 to TRBJ2-2; D is unresolved. V was clipped by 4 bases and J by 5 bases, with 15 bases between them. The germline V gene has CDR1 SGHRS and CDR2 YFSETQ. This CDR3 is built from 15 residues. The CDR3 reads CASSPRASGTGELFF. In DNA form, the CDR3 reads TGCGCCAGCAGCCCCAGAGCTTCTGGAACCGGGGAGCTGTTTTTT.

The sample holds many counts of this clonotype. The V call is TRBV12-3 or TRBV12-4, the J call TRBJ2-3; D perhaps matches TRBD1 (5 bases). The CDR3 length is 14 residues. V was trimmed by 1 base and J by 4 bases, leaving 9 bases between them. The CDR3, as DNA: TGTGCCAGCAGTTTAGGGCAGGGCCCAGATACGCAGTATTTT. Translating it yields CASSLGQGPDTQYF.